One sample yielded the 32 T cell receptor beta chains listed below, sequenced in a study of blood T cell repertoires in COVID-19. Sequencing was performed with immunoSEQ multiplex PCR; in TCRdb, only in-frame clones are kept and a portion is missing. The sample has roughly 69,000 clones, approximately 80% seen once. Sequencing input: PBMCs or T cells enriched from blood (not recorded which). These receptors originate from a middle-aged woman with acute COVID-19.

This clone was seen a handful of times. The chain has TRBV28 and TRBJ1-4, with unresolved D. The CDR3 extends over 12 amino acids. Trimming left V 7 bases short and J 0 bases short, with 3 bases between. The germline CDR1 and CDR2 sequences are MDHEN and SYDVKM. Here the CDR3 DNA reads TGTGCCAGCACTGCAACTAATGAAAAACTGTTTTTT. This translates into CASTATNEKLFF.

The CDR3 loop reads CASSQDLSSNQPQHF. The CDR3 region has the DNA TGTGCCAGCAGCCAAGATCTCAGTAGCAATCAGCCCCAGCATTTT. The chain combines TRBV3-1 (or the pseudogene TRBV3-2) with TRBJ1-5; D call uncertain. The CDR3 length is 15 residues. CDR1 and CDR2 (germline): LGHDT, YNNKEL (reference sequence). The ends were cut back, 0 bases at V and 0 bases at J, with 6 bases in the middle.

This sequence joins TRBV9 and TRBJ1-1; D is uncertain. Trimming took 1 base from V and 1 from J, leaving 8 bases between them. The germline CDR1 and CDR2 sequences are SGDLS and YYNGEE. The CDR3 length is 14 residues. The CDR3 here is CASSVLSGNTEAFF. CDR3 nucleotides: TGTGCCAGCAGCGTATTATCAGGGAACACTGAAGCTTTCTTT.

This clone was counted a few times. The V and J genes are TRBV2 and TRBJ2-2, with TRBD1 as a possible D gene (6 bases). The CDR3 covers 15 residues. Trimming pared 5 bases from V and 6 bases from J, leaving 16 bases between. Germline V gene lookup returns CDR1 SNHLY and CDR2 FYNNEI. For the CDR3, the DNA is TGTGCCAGCAGTCCAACGACAGGCGGAGCCGGGGAGCTGTTTTTT. This codes for CASSPTTGGAGELFF.

This clone was detected once. This chain connects TRBV18 to TRBJ2-5, with 9 bases identical to TRBD2. CDR3 length equals 17 residues. The trim removed 1 base at V and 5 bases at J, leaving 11 bases unmatched. From germline, CDR1 is KGHSH and CDR2 LQKENI. Written as DNA, the CDR3 is TGTGCCAGCTCACCACGTTCGTGGCGGGAGGGAGGTGAGACCCAGTACTTC. It is translated as CASSPRSWREGGETQYF.

The chain couples TRBV18 to TRBJ2-7; 10 bases agree with TRBD1. The CDR3 consists of 17 residues. V shed 2 bases and J 0 bases; nucleotides not matched to a gene: 7. Germline CDR1 and CDR2: KGHSH and LQKENI. CDR3 nucleotides: TGTGCCAGCTCACCAAGTAGTTGGGACAGGGGCTCCTACGAGCAGTACTTC. Translated: CASSPSSWDRGSYEQYF.

V usage is TRBV21-1 and J usage is TRBJ2-3; the DNA was not used to check the table's D call, TRBD2. TRBV21-1 is labeled a pseudogene. The CDR3 extends over 18 amino acids. The DNA for the CDR3 is TGTGCCAGCAGCAGAAGGTCCGGGGCTAGCGGGGTCACAGATACGCAGTATTTT. Translating it yields CASSRRSGASGVTDTQYF.

The chain carries TRBV28 and TRBJ2-5; TRBD1 agrees at 7 bases. V trimming: 5 bases; J trimming: 0 bases; junction bases outside the gene matches: 9. Germline V gene lookup returns CDR1 MDHEN and CDR2 SYDVKM. The length of the CDR3 is 16 residues. CDR3 in DNA: TGTGCCAGCAGTAACAGGGGTTTCGGCTACCAAGAGACCCAGTACTTC. Amino acids: CASSNRGFGYQETQYF.

The gene calls are TRBV3-1 (or the pseudogene TRBV3-2) and TRBJ1-6; no reliable D call. This CDR3 region has 13 residues. V was shortened by 1 base and J by 7 bases, with 5 bases between the two germline ends. Germline CDR1 LGHDT, CDR2 YNNKEL (reference sequence). This CDR3 is CASSQGPNSPLHF. The CDR3 coding sequence is TGTGCCAGCAGCCAAGGGCCGAATTCACCCCTCCACTTT.

There are many counts of this clone. V usage is TRBV28 and J usage is TRBJ2-1; 12 nucleotides match TRBD2. V lost 6 bases, J lost 0 bases, and 12 bases stayed unmatched. This CDR3 has 19 residues. Germline V lookup: CDR1 MDHEN, CDR2 SYDVKM. Here the CDR3 reads CASSKLLAGGLRSYNEQFF. The CDR3 DNA reads as TGTGCCAGCAGCAAGCTACTAGCGGGAGGACTACGCTCCTACAATGAGCAGTTCTTC.

The chain joins TRBV7-3 to TRBJ2-3; TRBD1 agrees at 9 bases. Losses at the gene ends were 4 bases for V and 3 bases for J; bases not matched to a gene: 14. The CDR3 length is 18 residues. Germline lookup yields CDR1 SGHTA and CDR2 FQGTGA. The CDR3: CASSSRPGQGIWTDTQYF. For the CDR3, the DNA is TGTGCCAGCAGCTCACGTCCGGGACAGGGTATCTGGACAGATACGCAGTATTTT.

This clone showed up just once. One end of the junction fails to match germline, which may point to a read error. The rearrangement links TRBV5-4 to TRBJ1-2; 8 nucleotides agree with TRBD1. The CDR3 loop spans 15 amino acids. CDR1 and CDR2 from the germline V gene are SGHNT and YYREEE (reference sequence). This chain's CDR3 is CASSHKKDRDYGYTF. The CDR3 DNA reads TGTGCCAGCAGCCACAAAAAGGACAGGGACTACGGCTACACCTTC.

This clone was seen only a few times. This chain uses TRBV5-4 with TRBJ2-5; 11 bases line up with TRBD2. Germline V gene sequence: CDR1 SGHNT, CDR2 YYREEE (reference sequence). The J segment lost 5 bases and the V segment lost 0 bases, leaving 6 bases of the junction unmatched. The CDR3 has 16 amino acids. This CDR3 reads CASSLGTSGGRETQYF. The CDR3 nucleotides read TGTGCCAGCAGCTTGGGTACTAGCGGGGGTAGGGAGACCCAGTACTTC.

This clone was observed a handful of times. The chain carries TRBV5-4 and TRBJ2-7; 9 nucleotides agree with TRBD1. This CDR3 has 14 residues. Looked up from germline, CDR1 is SGHNT and CDR2 is YYREEE (reference sequence). With V trimmed by 2 bases and J by 7 bases, 7 bases remained unmatched. The CDR3 is CASSFDRGTWEQYF. DNA of the CDR3: TGTGCCAGCAGCTTTGACAGGGGGACTTGGGAGCAGTACTTC.

CDR3 protein: CASSRLTGGGGETQYF. In nucleotides, the CDR3 is TGCGCCAGCAGCCGACTGACTGGCGGGGGGGGAGAGACCCAGTACTTC. The chain links TRBV5-1 to TRBJ2-5, with 9 bases identical to TRBD2. The CDR3 length is 16 residues. With 4 bases clipped from V and 4 bases from J, the junction kept 11 bases outside the gene matches. CDR1 and CDR2 (germline): SGHRS, YFSETQ.

A word on this clone: A much larger clone is a single base away; this may be a read error. This chain connects TRBV5-6 to TRBJ2-2; a possible D gene is TRBD1 (6 bases). The CDR3 has 15 amino acids. From germline, CDR1 is SGHDT and CDR2 YYEEEE. V was cut by 5 bases and J by 0 bases, with 11 bases left in between. The chain's CDR3 is CASSSGTPNTGELFF. In nucleotides, the CDR3 is TGTGCCAGCAGTTCCGGGACACCGAACACCGGGGAGCTGTTTTTT.

The CDR3 loop reads CASSESTPDSLYGYTF. CDR3 nucleotide sequence: TGCGCCAGCAGTGAGTCGACTCCGGATAGCCTCTATGGCTACACCTTC. V and J are TRBV10-2 and TRBJ1-2; D gene uncertain. V was trimmed by 0 bases and J by 4 bases, leaving 15 bases between them. CDR1 WSHSY and CDR2 SAAADI come from the germline V gene. The CDR3 is 16 amino acids.

This sequence joins TRBV12-3 or TRBV12-4 and TRBJ2-4; the D gene is possibly TRBD2 (5 bases). Trimming pared 1 base from V and 5 bases from J, leaving 6 bases between. There are 13 residues in the CDR3. In nucleotides, the CDR3 is TGTGCCAGCAGTTTAGGGCGGGAAAACATTCAGTACTTC. Protein product: CASSLGRENIQYF.

The rearrangement joins TRBV23-1 to TRBJ2-7, with a possible D match to TRBD2 (5 bases). TRBV23-1 falls under the ORF class, with uncertain function. Trimming removed 5 bases from V and 3 bases from J, with 11 bases in between. The CDR3 contains 13 residues. The CDR3: CASSTLGFYEQYF. In DNA form, the CDR3 reads TGCGCCAGCAGTACACTAGGGTTCTACGAGCAGTACTTC.

The chain uses TRBV5-1 and TRBJ2-7; 7 bases fit TRBD1. Per germline, CDR1 SGHRS and CDR2 YFSETQ. Trimming at V came to 1 base and at J to 3 bases, leaving 7 bases not matched to a gene. The length of the CDR3 is 15 residues. The CDR3: CASSLNTGVFYEQYF. The CDR3 bases are TGCGCCAGCAGCTTGAATACAGGGGTATTCTACGAGCAGTACTTC.

The rearrangement joins TRBV18 to TRBJ2-7; 9 positions agree with TRBD1. The junction had 7 bases not matched to a gene; V was cut back by 5 bases and J by 5 bases. From germline, CDR1 is KGHSH and CDR2 LQKENI. The CDR3 consists of 14 residues. The CDR3 DNA follows: TGTGCCAGCTCAAGAACAGGGGGCGTCGACGAGCAGTACGTC. Amino acids: CASSRTGGVDEQYV.

This chain links TRBV28 with TRBJ2-5; 13 nucleotides align to TRBD2. The V and J ends lost 6 bases and 4 bases, in that order; junction bases with no gene match: 8. The germline CDR1 and CDR2 sequences are MDHEN and SYDVKM. This CDR3 region has 16 residues. The CDR3 loop reads CASRRLAGGWGETQYF. For the CDR3, the DNA is TGTGCCAGCAGACGACTAGCGGGGGGCTGGGGAGAGACCCAGTACTTC.

This chain links TRBV11-2 with TRBJ1-5; D is unclear. V was pared by 1 base and J by 6 bases, with 16 bases between. The CDR3 is made up of 16 amino acids. CDR1 is SGHAT, CDR2 FQNNGV, per germline. CDR3 amino acids: CASSLGAGLYAQPQHF. In nucleotides, the CDR3 is TGTGCCAGCAGCTTAGGCGCAGGATTATACGCTCAGCCCCAGCATTTT.

The chain couples TRBV24-1 to TRBJ2-2; 14 bases are shared with TRBD2. The germline CDR1 and CDR2 sequences are KGHDR and SFDVKD. The trim removed 4 bases at V and 1 base at J, leaving 4 bases unmatched. The CDR3 covers 18 residues. The CDR3 sequence is CATSDWTSGRLNTGELFF. The CDR3 bases are TGTGCCACCAGTGACTGGACTAGCGGGAGGCTGAACACCGGGGAGCTGTTTTTT.

The gene calls are TRBV4-2 and TRBJ2-2, with 10 positions matching TRBD2. Germline V gene sequence: CDR1 LGHNA, CDR2 YNFKEQ. V gave up 1 base and J gave up 6 bases; unmatched junction bases: 5. This CDR3 has 16 residues. The DNA of the CDR3 is TGTGCCAGCAGCCAAGTTCCAGCGGGGGGGCCCGGGGAGCTGTTTTTT. Translated: CASSQVPAGGPGELFF.

The chain has TRBV27 and TRBJ2-3; D is unresolved. The CDR3 has 14 residues. Trimming stripped 2 bases from V and 1 base from J, with 7 bases between. Germline V gene lookup returns CDR1 MNHEY and CDR2 SMNVEV (reference sequence). The CDR3 DNA reads TGTGCCAGCAGTTTAGCGGTTGGCACAGATACGCAGTATTTT. This encodes CASSLAVGTDTQYF.

The J gene is TRBJ1-2, the V gene TRBV27; D is possibly TRBD1 (5 bases). The CDR3 contains 14 residues. Trimming took off 6 bases at V and 5 bases at J, with 16 bases between the two ends. Germline assignment: CDR1 MNHEY and CDR2 SMNVEV (reference sequence). The CDR3 protein is CASRSKGSFYGYTF. Here the CDR3 DNA reads TGTGCCAGCAGGTCGAAGGGGTCATTTTATGGCTACACCTTC.

The chain is built from TRBV27 and TRBJ1-5; perhaps TRBD1 as D (5 bases). This CDR3 has 15 residues. Trimming removed 3 bases from V and 2 bases from J, with 11 bases in between. Germline CDR1 reads MNHEY; CDR2 reads SMNVEV (reference sequence). The CDR3 DNA is TGTGCCAGCAGTTTTTTTGGAGGGGGCAATCAGCCCCAGCATTTT. Translation: CASSFFGGGNQPQHF.

V gene TRBV5-4 combines with J gene TRBJ1-1; possible D gene TRBD1, 6 bases. The ends were cut back, 4 bases at V and 3 bases at J, with 13 bases in the middle. CDR1 is SGHNT, CDR2 YYREEE, per germline (reference sequence). The CDR3 length is 14 residues. The CDR3 protein is CASSGGRVYTEAFF. The DNA for the CDR3 is TGTGCCAGCAGCGGGGGCCGGGTTTACACTGAAGCTTTCTTT.

Note on this clone: One end of the junction fails to match germline, which may point to a read error. The chain recombines TRBV6-5 with TRBJ1-1; TRBD1 might be the D (6 bases). The germline V gene encodes CDR1 MNHEY and CDR2 SVGAGI. The CDR3 runs 14 residues. The CDR3 is CASKGTPNTPEAFF. CDR3 in DNA: TGTGCCAGCAAAGGGACACCTAATACTCCTGAGGCTTTCTTT.

This rearrangement joins TRBV27 to TRBJ1-4, with 9 bases lining up with TRBD1. This CDR3 is 16 amino acids long. J gave up 5 bases and V 6 bases, and 10 bases lay outside the gene matches. Germline CDR1 reads MNHEY; CDR2 reads SMNVEV (reference sequence). The CDR3 sequence: CASRLDSGTGNEKLFF. The CDR3 nucleotides read TGTGCCAGCAGACTCGATTCCGGGACAGGGAATGAAAAACTGTTTTTT.

The gene calls are TRBV4-1 and TRBJ2-1, with TRBD2 identical over 13 bases. Looked up from germline, CDR1 is MGHRA and CDR2 is YSYEKL. The CDR3 loop spans 15 amino acids. V trimming: 1 base; J trimming: 8 bases; junction bases outside the gene matches: 2. CDR3 sequence (DNA): TGCGCCAGCAGCCAAGGGACTAGCGGGGGCTATGAGCAGTTCTTC. This encodes CASSQGTSGGYEQFF.